A selection of T cell receptor beta chains follows, all from one sample in a study of cytomegalovirus exposure and HLA in healthy donors. Using immunoSEQ multiplex PCR, the repertoire was profiled, and TCRdb retains in-frame clones only, with some absent. The table shows 180,000 or so clones, with around two thirds occurring only once. Source material: PBMCs. These receptors all stem from a middle-aged man in good health and CMV-seronegative. The CDR3 runs from the conserved cysteine through the conserved F or W. D genes are given only for firm matches. Some rows have no size entry. The others give once, few or many, or a class for an expanded clone.

j_call,clone_size,d_call,v_call,cdr3_aa,cdr3_nt
TRBJ2-3,few,TRBD2,TRBV5-8,CASSLVGWGAGGPDMQYF,TGTGCCAGCAGCTTGGTCGGGTGGGGTGCGGGGGGCCCAGATATGCAGTATTTT
TRBJ2-7,once,TRBD2,TRBV30,CAWTSGPPRQYF,TGTGCCTGGACTAGCGGGCCCCCTCGGCAGTACTTC
TRBJ2-3,-,-,TRBV2,CASSGPTRTSTDTQYF,TGTGCCAGCAGTGGACCCACTAGGACGAGCACAGATACGCAGTATTTT
TRBJ2-1,few,TRBD2,TRBV25-1,CASNLAGGAYNEQFF,TGTGCCAGCAACCTAGCGGGAGGCGCCTACAATGAGCAGTTCTTC
TRBJ1-1,-,TRBD1,TRBV27,CASTDRDRGFDPKGAFF,TGTGCCAGCACCGACCGTGACAGGGGCTTCGACCCGAAGGGAGCTTTCTTT
TRBJ2-7,-,TRBD1,TRBV6-6,CASSYVGQGDEQYF,TGTGCCAGCAGTTATGTGGGACAGGGGGACGAGCAGTACTTC
TRBJ2-5,few,-,TRBV4-3,CASSQDWRGPRETQYF,TGCGCCAGCAGCCAAGATTGGCGGGGGCCGCGAGAGACCCAGTACTTC
TRBJ1-5,-,-,TRBV27,CASSLRVDQPQHF,TGTGCCAGCAGTCTCAGGGTGGATCAGCCCCAGCATTTT
TRBJ1-2,-,-,TRBV7-9,CSSSPSVRNYGYTF,TGTTCCAGCAGCCCTAGCGTCAGGAACTATGGCTACACCTTC
TRBJ1-1,once,TRBD1,TRBV5-6,CASSRDRGSTEAFF,TGTGCCAGCAGCCGGGACAGGGGAAGCACTGAAGCTTTCTTT
TRBJ2-4,few,-,TRBV7-9,CASSREAGESQENIQYF,TGTGCCAGCAGCCGGGAGGCAGGGGAAAGTCAGGAAAACATTCAGTACTTC
TRBJ2-5,-,TRBD1,TRBV7-9,CASSLGTGGETQYF,TGTGCCAGCAGCTTAGGGACAGGGGGCGAGACCCAGTACTTC
TRBJ2-7,once,-,TRBV6-5,CASIGQSSYEQYF,TGTGCCAGCATAGGACAGAGCTCCTACGAGCAGTACTTC
TRBJ2-2,few,-,TRBV7-7,CASSLGTSNTGELFF,TGTGCCAGCAGCTTAGGGACTTCGAACACCGGGGAGCTGTTTTTT
TRBJ2-1,-,TRBD2,TRBV5-1,CASSGAGLAGGPNEQFF,TGCGCCAGCAGCGGGGCGGGACTAGCGGGAGGGCCCAATGAGCAGTTCTTC
TRBJ2-7,-,-,TRBV7-8,CASSERSSRDVSYEQYF,TGTGCCAGCAGCGAAAGGTCGTCCAGGGATGTTTCCTACGAGCAGTACTTC
TRBJ2-1,-,-,TRBV11-2,CASTRAGYPTHEQFF,TGTGCCAGCACCAGAGCGGGCTACCCTACCCATGAGCAGTTCTTC
TRBJ2-3,-,TRBD2,TRBV11-2,CASSLGVSGGITDTQYF,TGTGCCAGCAGCTTAGGGGTCAGCGGGGGAATCACAGATACGCAGTATTTT
TRBJ1-3,few,-,TRBV6-5,CASHVGAGNTIYF,TGTGCCAGCCACGTAGGGGCTGGAAACACCATATATTTT
TRBJ1-1,-,TRBD1,TRBV6-5,CATGRDTEAFF,TGTGCGACAGGGCGAGACACTGAAGCTTTCTTT
TRBJ2-7,-,-,TRBV7-9,CASSSEARTQTSYEQYF,TGTGCCAGCAGCTCAGAGGCAAGGACACAAACGTCCTACGAGCAGTACTTC
TRBJ2-3,-,TRBD1,TRBV5-5,CASSLVSGGKDTQYF,TGTGCCAGCAGCTTGGTGTCAGGGGGCAAAGATACGCAGTATTTT
TRBJ1-4,few,-,TRBV6-6,CASSYSQEKLFF,TGTGCCAGCAGTTACTCGCAGGAAAAACTGTTTTTT
TRBJ2-6,-,TRBD1,TRBV9,CASSGGQGWSGANVLTF,TGTGCCAGCAGCGGGGGACAGGGTTGGTCTGGGGCCAACGTCCTGACTTTC
TRBJ2-7,-,TRBD1,TRBV5-1,CASSLARPRDRGGEQYF,TGCGCCAGCAGCTTGGCTCGGCCACGGGACAGGGGGGGGGAGCAGTACTTC
TRBJ1-5,-,-,TRBV6-5,CASSESIRGPQHF,TGTGCCAGCAGTGAATCTATCCGGGGACCCCAGCATTTT
TRBJ2-7,-,TRBD2,TRBV5-4,CASTERLAGGPDEQYF,TGTGCCAGCACCGAAAGACTAGCGGGAGGGCCGGACGAGCAGTACTTC
TRBJ1-6,-,TRBD1,TRBV5-1,CASSLEGGRDSPLHF,TGCGCCAGCAGCTTGGAAGGGGGCAGGGATTCACCCCTCCACTTT
TRBJ1-1,-,-,TRBV7-9,CASKIAGKGNTEAFF,TGTGCCAGCAAAATCGCAGGGAAGGGGAACACTGAAGCTTTCTTT
TRBJ2-5,-,TRBD1,TRBV6-5,CASSAQGAEAQYF,TGTGCCAGCAGTGCCCAGGGGGCCGAGGCCCAGTACTTC
TRBJ1-5,-,TRBD1,TRBV6-5,CASRTTGSNQPQHF,TGTGCCAGCAGGACGACAGGGAGCAATCAGCCCCAGCATTTT
TRBJ1-1,-,TRBD1,TRBV19,CASTETGVTEAFF,TGTGCCAGTACTGAGACAGGGGTAACTGAAGCTTTCTTT
TRBJ2-7,-,-,TRBV1,CTSSQGETDSSYEQYF,TGCACCAGCAGCCAAGGAGAGACGGACTCCTCCTACGAGCAGTACTTC
TRBJ2-7,-,TRBD2,TRBV9,CASSKLAEMTGEQYF,TGTGCCAGCAGCAAGCTAGCGGAAATGACCGGCGAGCAGTACTTC
TRBJ1-1,few,TRBD1,TRBV27,CASNEGQGREAFF,TGTGCCAGCAACGAAGGACAGGGAAGAGAAGCTTTCTTT
TRBJ2-3,few,-,TRBV11-3,CASSLEQGTDTQYF,TGTGCCAGCAGCTTAGAACAGGGCACAGATACGCAGTATTTT
TRBJ2-2,-,TRBD2,TRBV19,CASRTSGRWAGELFF,TGTGCCAGCCGTACTAGCGGGAGGTGGGCCGGGGAGCTGTTTTTT
TRBJ2-7,-,-,TRBV7-6,CASSLGVLSYEQYF,TGTGCCAGCAGCTTAGGCGTCCTCTCCTACGAGCAGTACTTC
TRBJ2-7,-,TRBD2,TRBV9,CASSEGLASRSYEQYF,TGTGCCAGCAGCGAGGGACTAGCGTCTCGCTCCTACGAGCAGTACTTC
TRBJ2-7,few,-,TRBV7-2,CASSSVTGSARDDQYF,TGTGCCAGCAGCTCCGTTACAGGGTCTGCTAGAGACGATCAGTACTTC
TRBJ2-5,-,-,TRBV2,CASILDTQETQYF,TGTGCCAGCATTCTTGACACCCAAGAGACCCAGTACTTC
TRBJ2-7,-,TRBD2,TRBV6-5,CASSYWGGGNYEQYF,TGTGCCAGCAGTTACTGGGGCGGGGGGAACTACGAGCAGTACTTC
TRBJ2-3,-,-,TRBV7-2,CASSPRASTDTQYF,TGTGCCAGCAGCCCCCGAGCTAGCACAGATACGCAGTATTTT
TRBJ2-4,few,TRBD2,TRBV7-2,CASSPSTLAGPLAKNIQYF,TGTGCCAGCAGCCCCTCAACCCTAGCGGGGCCCCTAGCCAAAAACATTCAGTACTTC
TRBJ1-1,-,TRBD1,TRBV7-9,CASSLGQGMNTEAFF,TGTGCCAGCAGCTTAGGACAGGGAATGAACACTGAAGCTTTCTTT
TRBJ2-3,once,-,TRBV21-1,CASWVTARGLTDTQYF,TGTGCCAGCTGGGTGACCGCGCGGGGCCTCACAGATACGCAGTATTTT
TRBJ2-1,-,-,TRBV2,CASATGFNEQFF,TGTGCCAGCGCAACAGGGTTTAATGAGCAGTTCTTC